The sequence of this T cell receptor (beta chain) was determined in a study of cytomegalovirus exposure and HLA in healthy donors (dated by TCRdb to the late 2010s). For context, the study as a whole: According to an earlier analysis of a few hundred of the donors, some 170 million T cells yielded 90 million to 130 million unique TCR beta sequences and roughly 280 Gb of sequence data. Approximately 310 gigabases of sequencing data and tens of millions of unique TCR sequences were included in an early release covering around 650 HLA-typed donors. The genetic ancestry cluster associated with self-reported Caucasian donors included about four fifths of the 398 genotyped donors. The study aimed to test whether cataloging public T cell receptors could reveal signatures of past pathogen exposure. The study used immunosequencing to profile the T cell repertoires of 666 subjects and linked those repertoires to cytomegalovirus serostatus. A separate validation cohort of some 130 different subjects was used in addition to the approximately 610-subject first cohort. To predict cytomegalovirus infection status, the study combined high-throughput TCR immunosequencing, statistical association of individual TCRs with disease status, and machine learning. To study patterns of TCR occurrence, a later analysis re-analyzed previously published TCR beta repertoires from 666 donors and added high-resolution HLA genotyping. The later analysis used no new phenotypic data to find candidate immune exposures, relying instead on TCR beta sequences and their occurrence across donors. An earlier analysis of around 640 of the donors used high-throughput TCR beta sequencing to judge whether each TCR beta V gene segment behaved as functional or pseudogenic. Alongside the repertoire data, information on donor age, sex, ethnicity and CMV serostatus was compiled. A later genetic analysis took genome-wide SNP genotypes for about 55% of the 666 donors and used that subset as a discovery cohort. Every discovery cohort repertoire had been produced on one sequencing platform. HLA typing included class I and class II loci at four-digit resolution. The number of typed donors differed by locus: about 620-640 for A, B, C, DRB1 and DQB1; 522 for DQA1; some 610 for DPA1; and some 470 for DPB1. About five DR-DQ haplotypes were treated as single units for association and clustering because of strong linkage in the cohort. On average, roughly 250,000 unique TCR beta nucleotide sequences were sequenced per donor among 398 genotyped donors of the cohort, with roughly 18% of those sequences being non-productive. What the work shows at the level of the full study, not this receptor alone: Over 15 rarely observed V segments, including chromosome 9 orphons, were excluded from the earlier analysis of approximately 500 of the donors because counts were too low. A further reported finding was that TCR beta sequences accurately predicted the HLA-A and HLA-B alleles for most subjects in the first cohort. Broadly in line with IMGT annotations, most TCR beta V segments showed up in productive rearrangements about 87% or about 30% of the time in an earlier analysis of several hundred of the donors. According to a later genetic analysis, donors in an Asian-associated ancestry cluster had fewer N-insertions in productive TCRs than the roughly 700-donor mean. According to the authors, the approach could potentially be generalized to other disease states and immunological phenotypes. Linkage disequilibrium might explain the correlated functional status among segregating V segments, but an unknown experimental factor could not be ruled out. A later genetic analysis associated a missense DCLRE1C variant with V-gene and J-gene trimming of TCR beta chains, and an independent cohort replicated the association. In a later analysis, the rate of TCR association differed among HLA loci, with DRB1 alleles having the most associated TCRs and HLA-C alleles having the fewest. In both the original and validation cohorts, the classifier was reported to diagnose cytomegalovirus status with high specificity and sensitivity. In a later analysis, HLA-associated TCR beta chains showed more clonal expansion and lower generation probabilities than non-associated chains that were equally common. Only TCR beta chains were sequenced in this cohort, and the absence of alpha or paired-chain data limited detectable features. HLA typing was unavailable for some donors at each locus, so association tests used only the typed subset. The only immune exposure information available for the cohort was CMV serostatus. According to a later analysis, parvovirus B19, influenza, CMV and Epstein-Barr virus appeared linked to several top co-occurrence clusters. Most CMV-associated TCR beta chains appeared to be HLA-restricted in a later analysis, and the HLA associations seemed to be driven largely by CMV exposure. In the study, 150 to 200 TCR beta chains were listed as associated with cytomegalovirus. A later analysis associated 15,000 or so TCR beta sequences with specific HLA alleles at a false discovery rate of 0.05. Sequencing depth was assumed to be roughly uniform across donors in the presence/absence analyses, though that assumption may not hold. Most TCR sequences were observed very rarely across donors, whereas some public TCRs were present in many individuals. Assigning TCR associations to individual alleles was difficult when HLA alleles, especially DR and DQ, strongly co-occurred. In vitro tests confirmed that three of the cytomegalovirus-associated TCR beta chains recognize cytomegalovirus antigens. The sequencing pipeline was judged likely to have produced a cluster of highly shared sequence variants as a technical artifact. Some IMGT-functional V segments, including TRBV6-2 and TRBV6-3, could not be distinguished by the 87-base-pair reads and were therefore excluded.

For this clone: It has no known antigen specificity. Compared with germline, one end of the junction differs, possibly owing to a read error. Other DNA sequences in the sample encode the same CDR3.

Preparation of the library involved the immunoSEQ multiplex PCR assay. For the multiplex PCR, a mixture combining 60 forward primers for TCR Vbeta segments and 13 reverse primers for TCR Jbeta segments was used. Amplification of the CDR3 region of rearranged TCR beta genes was performed with a multiplex PCR assay on genomic DNA. Amplified TCR beta libraries were sequenced as 87-base-pair reads on the Illumina HiSeq System. The study's own analysis went as follows. In a later analysis, roughly 80 million unique TCR beta chains were counted across the approximately 640 repertoires, and roughly 11 million of these chains were shared by at least two donors. Raw reads were error-corrected and collapsed into unique sequences with a nearest-neighbor algorithm that merged closely related sequences to remove PCR and sequencing errors. Alignment of CDR3 sequences to IMGT reference sequences was used to assign V, D and J gene segments. Each retained sequence needed at least a six-nucleotide match to both a V gene segment and a J gene segment. Rearrangements were classified as productive when the CDR3 lacked stop codons and remained in frame with V and J, and all other rearrangements were classified as non-productive. CDR3 was defined according to IMGT convention as the region running from the second conserved V-encoded cysteine to the conserved J-encoded phenylalanine. In an earlier analysis of 550 to 650 of the donors, sequences lacking an unambiguous match to a single V gene segment were excluded. An earlier analysis of 587 of the donors classified V segments as functional when productive rearrangements were above 56.7% and as segregating when the standard deviation between donors was above 5%. A statistical classification framework was developed to diagnose cytomegalovirus status using the catalog of TCR beta chain sequences. V and J gene assignment, in a later analysis, came from comparing TCR nucleotide sequences with IMGT/GENE-DB human TR gene sequences. The TCRdist pipeline was used in a later analysis to assign CDR3 sequences and most-parsimonious VDJ recombination scenarios. In a later analysis, every TCR beta chain was defined by the combination of its CDR3 amino acid sequence and its V-gene family, and reads without a unique V-gene family were dropped. As a way to deal with suspected cross-contamination and a sequencing artifact, a later analysis dropped nearly 600 nucleotide sequences that were highly shared and had low generation probability. For each public chain, a later analysis derived a clonal expansion index from normalized ranks of inferred template counts within each repertoire. In a later analysis, generation probabilities were computed using a VDJ recombination model fitted to out-of-frame rearrangements, and the results were checked against IGoR. A later analysis scored TCR-TCR, TCR-HLA and TCR-CMV co-occurrence with hypergeometric tests, applying a repertoire-size bias correction to TCR pairs. To estimate false discovery rates, a later analysis permuted the HLA or CMV assignments 20 times. In a later analysis, co-occurring TCRs were grouped with DBSCAN, and TCRdist sequence similarity was added when clustering was performed within HLA-allele-positive subsets. Repertoires with fewer than 30,000 or more than 120,000 public chains were left out of co-occurrence clustering, as were about five repertoires with anomalous nucleotide sharing. TCRdb holds this immuneACCESS table with in-frame rearrangements only. Some clones are missing; in checked studies, unresolved V genes explain under half, and the rest has no known cause. V, J and clone size were drawn from that table, and D and trimming were deduced from the DNA. This sample lists 90,000 to 120,000 clones; 79% were detected once. The ten largest clonotypes hold 3.1% of the sample.

The cohort comprised 670 or so healthy bone marrow donors. Cohort members were all nominally healthy when sampled, although unrecorded immune exposures were likely present. The donor tested CMV seronegative, placing the donor among the roughly 340 seronegative members of the cohort. A peripheral blood sample was collected from each donor, and TCR beta sequencing was performed on peripheral blood mononuclear cells. The Qiagen DNeasy Blood Extraction Kit was used to extract genomic DNA from the blood cell samples. Via the germline V gene (reference sequence), CDR1 is LNHNV and CDR2 YYDKDF. Its CDR3 holds 14 amino acids, cysteine through phenylalanine. The kept DNA is CDR3 alone, 42 bases in frame from the first base.

The TCR comes from a woman aged 40 to 50 in good health and CMV-seronegative. The sequence joins TRBV15 to TRBJ1-1; no confident D gene assignment can be made. The specimen sequenced was PBMCs. The base sequence is TGTGCCACCAGCAGGGACGGGGTGAACACTGAGGCTTTCTTT. This sequence encodes CATSRDGVNTEAFF.